This TCR beta chain originates from a study of blood T cell repertoires in COVID-19. In the study overall: Samples came from the United States, Italy and Spain, spanning acute and convalescent COVID-19. Nucleic acid was either cDNA or gDNA, and it came from T cells, B-cell-depleted T cells, or PBMCs.

As originally analysed: By means of reference gene primer amplification, nucleated cell counts were estimated. The data were produced by immunoSEQ multiplex PCR, yet TCRdb's version contains in-frame clones alone and is incomplete. V, J and clone size derive from that table, while D and trimming were established from the DNA sequence. The sample lists about 62,000 clones, more than 80% seen once, with 1.3% in the top ten. The germline V gene has CDR1 KGHSH and CDR2 LQKENI. V dropped 4 bases and J dropped 3 bases, with 9 bases sitting between them. This CDR3 is built from 13 residues. This clonotype was obtained from a woman older than 75 with acute or convalescent COVID-19. V is TRBV18 and J is TRBJ2-5, with D tentatively TRBD2 (6 bases). What was sequenced was peripheral blood. In DNA form, the CDR3 reads TGTGCCAGCTCACAATGGGAGGAAGAGACCCAGTACTTC. As protein: CASSQWEEETQYF. The full variable domain, rest sourced from reference TRBV18 and TRBJ2-5, is NAGVMQNPRHLVRRRGQEARLRCSPMKGHSHVYWYRQLPEEGLKFMVYLQKENIIDESGMPKERFSAEFPKEGPSILRIQQVVRGDSAAYFCASSQWEEETQYFGPGTRLLVL.